The 16 T cell receptor beta chains reported below all come from one sample, sequenced in a study of shared clonotypes between healthy human individuals. Produced via immunoSEQ multiplex PCR; TCRdb's table is partial and in-frame only. The sample has 2 million to 2.5 million clones, around 95% seen once. The sample consisted of naive CD4+ T cells sorted from blood. This sample's subset: CD45RA+ positively selected. These receptors were collected from a man younger than 30 in good health.

The chain is built from TRBV5-4 and TRBJ2-3; the match to TRBD2 covers 7 bases. V lost 4 bases and J lost 2; bases outside the gene matches: 10. This CDR3 has 16 residues. Germline V lookup: CDR1 SGHNT, CDR2 YYREEE (reference sequence). The chain's CDR3 is CASSPRGGSTTDTQYF. As DNA, the CDR3 is TGTGCCAGCAGCCCTAGGGGCGGGAGCACCACAGATACGCAGTATTTT.

Written as DNA, the CDR3 is TGTGCCAGCAGTGAAGCCGCAGGCGACCCATCCTACGAGCAGTACTTC. This sequence encodes CASSEAAGDPSYEQYF. The genes are TRBV6-1 and TRBJ2-7; no clear D. This CDR3 comprises 16 residues. V lost 0 bases and J lost 1, with 13 bases in between. Germline V gene sequence: CDR1 MNHNS, CDR2 SASEGT.

The genes are TRBV15 and TRBJ2-4; D might be TRBD2 (5 bases). Deletions cut 5 bases from V and 0 bases from J, with 11 bases between. Germline V gives CDR1 LNHNV, CDR2 YYDKDF (reference sequence). The CDR3 extends over 15 amino acids. In nucleotides, the CDR3 is TGTGCCACCAGCCCCGGAGGTCTAGCCAAAAACATTCAGTACTTC. It encodes CATSPGGLAKNIQYF. The full variable domain, in which reference TRBV15 and TRBJ2-4 provide the parts outside the CDR3, is DAMVIQNPRYQVTQFGKPVTLSCSQTLNHNVMYWYQQKSSQAPKLLFHYYDKDFNNEADTPDNFQSRRPNTSFCFLDIRSPGLGDTAMYLCATSPGGLAKNIQYFGAGTRLSVL.

This clone has only one observation. V usage is TRBV29-1 and J usage is TRBJ2-7, with TRBD1 identical over 9 bases. The trim removed 6 bases at V and 4 bases at J, leaving 13 bases unmatched. Per germline, CDR1 SQVTM and CDR2 ANQGSEA. CDR3 size: 15 residues. DNA for the CDR3: TGCAGCGTGAGGAAAACAACAGGGGGCGGATACGAGCAGTACTTC. It encodes CSVRKTTGGGYEQYF.

The gene calls are TRBV18 and TRBJ2-2; D may be TRBD1 or TRBD2 (5 bases each). CDR1 and CDR2 (germline): KGHSH, LQKENI. This CDR3 region has 16 residues. V was cut by 2 bases and J by 0 bases, with 10 bases left in between. The CDR3 DNA reads TGTGCCAGCTCACCAATGGGACGGGCGAACACCGGGGAGCTGTTTTTT. It is translated as CASSPMGRANTGELFF.

The rearrangement joins TRBV7-2 to TRBJ2-3; the match to TRBD1 covers 7 bases. CDR1 is SGHTA, CDR2 FQGNSA, per germline. CDR3 length: 16 amino acids. J lost 0 bases, V lost 5 bases, and 8 bases had no gene match. The CDR3 nucleotides are TGTGCCAGCAGCCCCTCCGGCAGGGGGAGCACAGATACGCAGTATTTT. It codes for CASSPSGRGSTDTQYF.

This chain joins TRBV5-4 and TRBJ2-3; TRBD2 aligns across 11 bases. Germline lookup yields CDR1 SGHNT and CDR2 YYREEE (reference sequence). After removal of 4 bases from V and 2 bases from J, the junction contained 6 bases not matched to a gene. CDR3 length: 16 residues. In nucleotides, the CDR3 is TGTGCCAGCAGCAGTAGCGGGGGGGCCGTCACAGATACGCAGTATTTT. Translated: CASSSSGGAVTDTQYF.

The chain couples TRBV2 to TRBJ1-5, with D unresolved. Germline values: CDR1 SNHLY, CDR2 FYNNEI. The length of the CDR3 is 13 residues. V lost 4 bases, J lost 7 bases, and 11 bases lay in between. The chain's CDR3 is CASSAEAGQPQHF. DNA for the CDR3: TGTGCCAGCAGTGCGGAGGCTGGCCAGCCCCAGCATTTT. The variable domain in full, with the rest retrieved from reference TRBV2 and TRBJ1-5, is EPEVTQTPSHQVTQMGQEVILRCVPISNHLYFYWYRQILGQKVEFLVSFYNNEISEKSEIFDDQFSVERPDGSNFTLKIRSTKLEDSAMYFCASSAEAGQPQHFGDGTRLSIL.

The chain employs TRBV19 and TRBJ1-6; TRBD1 matches at 7 bases. The CDR3 loop spans 14 amino acids. Germline V gene lookup returns CDR1 LNHDA and CDR2 SQIVND (reference sequence). V lost 3 bases, J lost 10 bases, and 6 bases stayed unmatched. Here the CDR3 DNA reads TGTGCCAGTAGTATCCTCCAGGGGGGATCACCCCTCCACTTT. Protein: CASSILQGGSPLHF.

The chain carries TRBV7-9 and TRBJ1-1; D is perhaps TRBD1 (5 bases). V gave up 5 bases and J gave up 11 bases, with 12 bases separating them. Germline V gene data show CDR1 as SEHNR and CDR2 as FQNEAQ (reference sequence). There are 11 residues in the CDR3. The CDR3 here is CASSPGTGAFF. CDR3 DNA sequence: TGTGCCAGCAGCCCCGGGACCGGGGCTTTCTTT.

This clone was observed once. The chain is built from TRBV2 and TRBJ2-2; 10 bases line up with TRBD2. The CDR3 covers 16 residues. Per germline, CDR1 SNHLY and CDR2 FYNNEI. V lost 2 bases to trimming and J lost 6 bases; unmatched junction nucleotides: 6. CDR3 in DNA: TGTGCCAGCAGTGAAAATCCTAGCGGGAGCTCCGGGGAGCTGTTTTTT. Amino acid sequence: CASSENPSGSSGELFF.

CDR3 bases: TGCAGCGTTGAATTTGAGGGTACCTACGAGCAGTACTTC. Amino acid sequence: CSVEFEGTYEQYF. J is TRBJ2-7 and V is TRBV29-1, with D perhaps matching TRBD2 (5 bases). CDR1 is SQVTM, CDR2 ANQGSEA, per germline. V was clipped by 2 bases and J by 2 bases, with 10 bases between them. The length of the CDR3 is 13 residues.

Concerning this clone itself: The identical CDR3 is also encoded by other nucleotide sequences in the sample. CDR3 sequence (DNA): TGCGCCAGCAGCTTGGGGTCTGTGAACACTGAAGCTTTCTTT. As protein: CASSLGSVNTEAFF. The rearrangement joins TRBV5-1 to TRBJ1-1, with D unclear. Deletions cut 0 bases from V and 0 bases from J, with 6 bases between. Germline V gives CDR1 SGHRS, CDR2 YFSETQ. CDR3 size: 14 residues. The whole variable domain, remainder taken from reference TRBV5-1 and TRBJ1-1, is KAGVTQTPRYLIKTRGQQVTLSCSPISGHRSVSWYQQTPGQGLQFLFEYFSETQRNKGNFPGRFSGRQFSNSRSEMNVSTLELGDSALYLCASSLGSVNTEAFFGQGTRLTVV.

The genes are TRBV29-1 and TRBJ1-2, with TRBD1 matching over 9 bases. Trimming removed 4 bases from V and 4 bases from J; junction bases left unmatched: 7. Germline CDR1 is SQVTM and CDR2 is ANQGSEA. This CDR3 region has 14 residues. The CDR3 spells CSVGGTGNLYGYTF. In DNA form, the CDR3 reads TGCAGCGTTGGAGGGACAGGGAACCTCTATGGCTACACCTTC. Complete variable domain (other parts from reference TRBV29-1 and TRBJ1-2): SAVISQKPSRDICQRGTSLTIQCQVDSQVTMMFWYRQQPGQSLTLIATANQGSEATYESGFVIDKFPISRPNLTFSTLTVSNMSPEDSSIYLCSVGGTGNLYGYTFGSGTRLTVV.

The J gene is TRBJ2-5, the V gene TRBV5-1; 10 bases are a match to TRBD2. Unmatched junction bases numbered 7, after V lost 0 bases and J lost 5 bases. Germline CDR1 and CDR2: SGHRS and YFSETQ. The CDR3 has 16 residues. The CDR3 DNA reads TGCGCCAGCAGCTTGGCGGCAGCGGGGGGGAAGGAGACCCAGTACTTC. Its protein product is CASSLAAAGGKETQYF.

The CDR3 region is CASSLDPHGVNNSPLHF. The CDR3 DNA sequence: TGCGCCAGCAGCTTGGATCCCCACGGGGTAAATAATTCACCCCTCCACTTT. V is TRBV5-1 and J is TRBJ1-6; D is undetermined. Between the trimmed V and J ends, which lost 0 bases and 5 bases, there was a span of 15 bases. The germline V gene has CDR1 SGHRS and CDR2 YFSETQ. The CDR3 has 17 amino acids.